The rows below give T cell receptor beta chains drawn from one sample of a study of blood T cells in healthy people across ages. TCRdb ran MiXCR on the 5' RACE reads and lists one entry per CDR3 protein. The data contain over 600,000 distinct CDR3 sequences, 45% to 70% of them singletons. The specimen sequenced was blood. The source is a man aged 40-49 years in good health. Each CDR3 is given with its conserved first and last residue. D genes are given only for firm matches. Size is omitted from some rows. Given values are once, few, many or a class for expanded clones.

14	NA	TRBV20-1	NA	TRBJ2-2	TGCAGTGCTAGAGTCGCCGGGGGCACCGGGGAGCTGTTTTTT	CSARVAGGTGELFF
15	NA	TRBV18	once	TRBJ1-6	TGTGCCAGCTCACAACTCGACAGAGTTAATTCACCCCTCCACTTT	CASSQLDRVNSPLHF
15	TRBD2	TRBV7-2	few	TRBJ2-7	TGTGCCAGCAGCTTAGTAGCGGGAGATACCTACGAGCAGTACTTC	CASSLVAGDTYEQYF
15	TRBD1	TRBV5-1	NA	TRBJ1-4	TGCGCCAGCAGCTCCGGGGACAGAGCATTTGAAAAACTGTTTTTT	CASSSGDRAFEKLFF
16	TRBD2	TRBV7-7	NA	TRBJ2-5	TGTGCTAGCAGCTTAGAGTGGCTAGCGGCCCGGGAGACCCAGTACTTC	CASSLEWLAARETQYF
16	TRBD2	TRBV2	many	TRBJ2-5	TGTGCCAGCAGTGTCGGACTAGCGGGGGGATTAGAGACCCAGTACTTC	CASSVGLAGGLETQYF
15	NA	TRBV4-2	NA	TRBJ2-1	TGTGCCAGCAGCCAAGAAAGGACTAAGGGCGATGAGCAGTTCTTC	CASSQERTKGDEQFF
12	TRBD1	TRBV28	few	TRBJ1-2	TGTGCCAGCAGTTTAACAGGGGAAGGCTACACCTTC	CASSLTGEGYTF
16	TRBD1	TRBV9	few	TRBJ2-7	TGTGCCAGCAGCGTAGGACAGGGGATCTTCAACTACGAGCAGTACTTC	CASSVGQGIFNYEQYF
14	TRBD2	TRBV7-2	few	TRBJ2-7	TGTGCCAGCAGCACCCAGCGGGAGCGCTACGAGCAGTACTTC	CASSTQRERYEQYF
15	NA	TRBV9	few	TRBJ2-5	TGTGCCAGCAGCCGCGCAGGGTCCCGCCAAGAGACCCAGTACTTC	CASSRAGSRQETQYF
15	TRBD1	TRBV6-5	few	TRBJ2-7	TGTGCCAGCAGACGCCGACAGGGGGTGGACTACGAGCAGTACTTC	CASRRRQGVDYEQYF
21	TRBD2	TRBV11-1	NA	TRBJ2-3	TGTGCCAGCAGCTTTGAGACTAGCGGAACCCAAGGCCCCCTCCTCACAGATACGCAGTATTTT	CASSFETSGTQGPLLTDTQYF
14	TRBD2	TRBV7-2	NA	TRBJ2-7	TGTGCCAGCAGCTTGGGACTAGCACTCTACGAGCAGTACTTC	CASSLGLALYEQYF
16	TRBD1	TRBV28	NA	TRBJ2-5	TGTGCCAGCGCGAAACCCAGAACAGGGGTGGGGGAGACCCAGTACTTC	CASAKPRTGVGETQYF
13	TRBD2	TRBV9	once	TRBJ2-7	TGTGCCAGCCAAAGGGGAGGGGACTACGAGCAGTACTTC	CASQRGGDYEQYF
15	NA	TRBV5-1	NA	TRBJ1-5	TGTGCCAGCAGCTTAGGACAGTATAGCAATCAGCCCCAGCATTTT	CASSLGQYSNQPQHF
18	NA	TRBV9	NA	TRBJ2-6	TGTGCCAGCAGCGTAGGGAGACCGAGGGGCTCTGGGGCCAACGTCCTGACTTTC	CASSVGRPRGSGANVLTF
17	NA	TRBV20-1	NA	TRBJ2-6	TGCAGTGCTAGTACTAGCTTAGTCAGCTCTGGGGCCAACGTCCTGACTTTC	CSASTSLVSSGANVLTF
19	TRBD1	TRBV20-1	few	TRBJ1-5	TGCAGTGCTAGAGAGAGACCCGACAGGGGGATATATAGCAATCAGCCCCAGCATTTT	CSARERPDRGIYSNQPQHF
13	TRBD2	TRBV29-1	NA	TRBJ2-3	TGCAGCGTTCGAGCTAGCGGGGGGGATACGCAGTATTTT	CSVRASGGDTQYF
13	NA	TRBV19	few	TRBJ2-6	TGTACCAGTTCAGGAGTTGGGGCCAACGTCCTGACTTTC	CTSSGVGANVLTF
18	TRBD2	TRBV5-1	NA	TRBJ2-5	TGCGCCAGCAGCTTGATGGCTAGCGGGAGCGGTTGGGGCAATGAGCGGTACTTC	CASSLMASGSGWGNERYF
12	NA	TRBV29-1	NA	TRBJ2-1	TGCAGCGTTCGAGGCTCCTACAATGAGCAGTTCTTC	CSVRGSYNEQFF
15	NA	TRBV3-1	few	TRBJ2-3	TGTGCCAGCAGCCAAAGGGGACTCTACACAGATACGCAGTATTTT	CASSQRGLYTDTQYF
14	TRBD2	TRBV7-6	NA	TRBJ2-5	TGTGCCAGCAGCCACAGGACTAGATCGAGGACCCAGTACTTC	CASSHRTRSRTQYF
14	NA	TRBV12-3/TRBV12-4	NA	TRBJ2-7	TGTGCCAGCAGCTATACAGGGACCTCCTACGAGCAGTACTTC	CASSYTGTSYEQYF
15	NA	TRBV25-1	few	TRBJ2-6	TGTGCCAGCAGTGAATTTGATTCTGGAGCCAACGTCCTGACTTTC	CASSEFDSGANVLTF
14	NA	TRBV6-1	NA	TRBJ2-7	TGTGCCAGCAGTGAATTGTGGGAATCCTACGAGCAGTACTTC	CASSELWESYEQYF
15	TRBD1	TRBV5-1	few	TRBJ1-6	TGCGCCAGCCGCCGGACAGGGCCTGACAATTCACCCCTCCACTTT	CASRRTGPDNSPLHF
16	TRBD2	TRBV3-1	NA	TRBJ2-5	TGTGCCAGCAGCCGGACTAGCGGGGGGGCGCAGGAGACCCAGTACTTC	CASSRTSGGAQETQYF
17	NA	TRBV27	NA	TRBJ2-5	TGTGCCAGCAGTTTATCGGGGGTGTTCGCAGGGCAAGAGACCCAGTACTTC	CASSLSGVFAGQETQYF
14	NA	TRBV7-9	few	TRBJ2-7	TGTGCCAGCAGCTTAGATGGAGGGGCGTACGAGCAGTACTTC	CASSLDGGAYEQYF
15	NA	TRBV27	NA	TRBJ1-5	TGTGCCAGCAGTGCGAAGGGGGACGGAAATCAGCCCCAGCATTTT	CASSAKGDGNQPQHF
13	NA	TRBV20-1	NA	TRBJ2-5	TGCAGTGCTAGATCGGAGTGGGGGGAGACCCAGTACTTC	CSARSEWGETQYF
15	NA	TRBV4-1	NA	TRBJ2-7	TGCGCCAGCAGCCAAGAGGGTTACTCAACCTACGAGCAGTACTTC	CASSQEGYSTYEQYF
12	NA	TRBV29-1	NA	TRBJ2-1	TGCAGCGTTGATCGACGGAACAATGAGCAGTTCTTC	CSVDRRNNEQFF
13	NA	TRBV20-1	NA	TRBJ1-1	TGCAGTGCTAGAGGTCCGGTTTACACTGAAGCTTTCTTT	CSARGPVYTEAFF
16	NA	TRBV6-5	NA	TRBJ2-3	TGTGCCAGCAGTTACTTTCCGGGAGTAAAAACAGATACGCAGTATTTT	CASSYFPGVKTDTQYF
14	NA	TRBV7-9	NA	TRBJ2-5	TGTGCCAGCAGCTTAGTGAGGGACCAAGAGACCCAGTACTTC	CASSLVRDQETQYF
15	TRBD2	TRBV27	NA	TRBJ2-7	TGTGCCAGCAGTTCGTCTAGCGGGAGGGTCTACGAGCAGTACTTC	CASSSSSGRVYEQYF
14	TRBD2	TRBV20-1	NA	TRBJ2-7	TGCGGTGCTAGCGGTCGGGGGAGGTCCTACGAGCAGTACTTC	CGASGRGRSYEQYF
12	NA	TRBV29-1	NA	TRBJ2-7	TGCAGCGGGGCTAGGGAACCCTACGAGCAGTACTTC	CSGAREPYEQYF
14	NA	TRBV13	few	TRBJ2-5	TGTGCCAGCACAAATCGAGGAAATCAAGAGACCCAGTACTTC	CASTNRGNQETQYF
15	NA	TRBV20-1	few	TRBJ1-4	TGCAGTGCCAGGAAACAGAGGGAAACTAATGAAAAACTGTTTTTT	CSARKQRETNEKLFF
14	NA	TRBV3-1	many	TRBJ1-2	TGTGCCAGCAGCCATGTCCGTCGCGGGGGAGGCTACACCTTC	CASSHVRRGGGYTF
13	TRBD1	TRBV29-1	once	TRBJ1-1	TGCAGCGCGGACAGGGAGATGGATGATGAAGCTTTCTTT	CSADREMDDEAFF
14	TRBD1	TRBV6-6	NA	TRBJ2-7	TGTGCCAGCAGGCAACCGGGACAGGGCCCCGAGCAGTACTTC	CASRQPGQGPEQYF
13	TRBD1	TRBV11-3	few	TRBJ1-1	TGTGCCAGCAGCTTAACAGGGGCCACTGAAGCTTTCTTT	CASSLTGATEAFF
12	NA	TRBV28	NA	TRBJ1-1	TGTGCCAGCAGTTTTTTTGTCGGAGGAGCTTTCTTT	CASSFFVGGAFF
16	TRBD2	TRBV20-1	few	TRBJ2-5	TGCAGTGCTAGAGAAACGAATAGCGGGAGTGGCGAGACCCAGTACTTC	CSARETNSGSGETQYF
12	NA	TRBV11-1	NA	TRBJ1-1	TGTGCCAGCAGCCTCGGGACACATGAAGCTTTCTTT	CASSLGTHEAFF
14	TRBD1	TRBV27	many	TRBJ2-3	TGTGCCAGCAGTTCGGGACAGCACACAGATACGCAGTATTTT	CASSSGQHTDTQYF